These 30 T cell receptor beta chains were sequenced from one sample in a study of T cell responses to AZD1222 COVID-19 vaccine (dated by TCRdb to about 2021). Libraries came from the immunoSEQ multiplex PCR assay. The table comes from immuneACCESS by way of TCRdb, which keeps in-frame sequences with V and J called. Part of the clones is missing from these tables; in studies checked, under half for an unresolved V gene and the rest for unknown reasons. Counted in this sample were fewer than 200,000 clones; roughly 92% of them appeared once. The biggest ten clones account for approximately 1.4% of the sample. This specimen's time point label, interpreted: baseline before first vaccination. The sample was peripheral blood, taken on day 0 of AZD1222 vaccination. Receptors originate from an adult in good health.

This clone was seen once. The chain combines TRBV19 with TRBJ2-1; tentative D call: TRBD2 (5 bases). Germline V lookup: CDR1 LNHDA, CDR2 SQIVND (reference sequence). The V end was cut by 11 bases, the J end by 0 bases, with 14 bases between. CDR3 length equals 14 residues. The CDR3 region has the DNA TGTGCCTCCAGAGCTGGGAGCTCCTACAATGAGCAGTTCTTC. Translation gives CASRAGSSYNEQFF.

The J gene is TRBJ2-1, the V gene TRBV27; 7 bases fit TRBD2. Germline CDR1 reads MNHEY; CDR2 reads SMNVEV (reference sequence). With V trimmed by 8 bases and J by 1 base, 14 bases remained unmatched. The CDR3 length is 17 residues. The CDR3 spells CASGPYGGRVSYNEQFF. CDR3 DNA sequence: TGTGCCAGCGGACCCTACGGGGGGAGGGTTTCCTACAATGAGCAGTTCTTC.

The chain is built from TRBV7-2 and TRBJ2-1; D may be TRBD2 (6 bases). Per the germline V gene, CDR1 is SGHTA and CDR2 is FQGNSA. This CDR3 region has 14 residues. V lost 4 bases, J lost 0 bases, and 7 bases lay in between. The CDR3, as DNA: TGTGCCAGCAGCTCGACTAGCTCCTACAATGAGCAGTTCTTC. Translating gives CASSSTSSYNEQFF.

This clone has a single count. This rearrangement joins TRBV7-2 to TRBJ2-7; the D call may be TRBD1 or TRBD2 (6 bases each). Germline V gives CDR1 SGHTA, CDR2 FQGNSA. The CDR3 is 13 residues long. V lost 6 bases, J lost 4 bases, and 13 bases lay in between. The CDR3 reads CASRDYRDYEQYF. The CDR3 coding sequence is TGTGCCAGCAGGGACTACAGGGATTACGAGCAGTACTTC.

V usage is TRBV7-9 and J usage is TRBJ2-7; 7 bases map to TRBD2. There are 15 residues in the CDR3. From germline, CDR1 is SEHNR and CDR2 FQNEAQ (reference sequence). Trimming cost V 4 bases and J 7 bases; bases outside gene matches: 13. The CDR3 here is CASSSQSGALGEQYF. CDR3 coding DNA: TGTGCCAGCAGCTCCCAAAGCGGGGCTCTTGGGGAGCAGTACTTC.

The chain joins TRBV3-1 (or the pseudogene TRBV3-2) to TRBJ1-2; the D gene is possibly TRBD1 (5 bases). CDR1 is LGHDT and CDR2 is YNNKEL in the germline V gene (reference sequence). V shed 3 bases and J shed 4 bases, with 9 bases lying between them. The CDR3 is made up of 13 amino acids. The CDR3 sequence is CASSHEGLYGYTF. In DNA, the CDR3 is TGTGCCAGCAGCCACGAGGGGCTCTATGGCTACACCTTC.

This chain uses TRBV6-2 or TRBV6-3 with TRBJ1-5, with TRBD1 matching over 10 bases. The V gene's germline CDR1 is MNHEY and CDR2 SVGEGT. Unmatched junction bases numbered 5, after V lost 4 bases and J lost 5 bases. This CDR3 is 15 amino acids long. The DNA for the CDR3 is TGTGCCAGCAGTTTTCCCGGGACAGGGGATCAGCCCCAGCATTTT. Translated, it gives CASSFPGTGDQPQHF.

The V call is TRBV11-2, the J call TRBJ1-1, with 8 positions matching TRBD1. The CDR3 contains 16 residues. J gave up 4 bases and V 1 base, and 8 bases lay outside the gene matches. The germline gives CDR1 SGHAT, CDR2 FQNNGV. CDR3 region: CASSLVLTGASTEAFF. The CDR3 nucleotides are TGTGCCAGCAGCTTAGTGTTGACAGGGGCGAGCACTGAAGCTTTCTTT.

This chain connects TRBV5-4 to TRBJ1-1; possible D gene TRBD1, 6 bases. Trimming cost V 2 bases and J 11 bases, with 19 bases left between them. Germline CDR1 reads SGHNT; CDR2 reads YYREEE (reference sequence). The CDR3 sequence is 14 residues long. The CDR3 here is CASSLQGQREKAFF. For the CDR3, the DNA is TGTGCCAGCAGCTTACAAGGACAGAGGGAGAAGGCTTTCTTT.

The chain is built from TRBV7-9 and TRBJ1-1; D is uncertain. V lost 6 bases and J 0 bases, leaving 11 bases between the germline ends. The CDR3 sequence is 14 residues long. CDR1 and CDR2 (germline): SEHNR, FQNEAQ (reference sequence). The CDR3: CASSPTVMNTEAFF. CDR3 in DNA: TGTGCCAGCAGTCCTACAGTAATGAACACTGAAGCTTTCTTT. The whole variable domain, remainder taken from reference TRBV7-9 and TRBJ1-1, is DTGVSQNPRHKITKRGQNVTFRCDPISEHNRLYWYRQTLGQGPEFLTYFQNEAQLEKSRLLSDRFSAERPKGSFSTLEIQRTEQGDSAMYLCASSPTVMNTEAFFGQGTRLTVV.

Notes on this clone: A read error may produce the germline difference seen at one junction end. V and J are TRBV6-5 and TRBJ1-2; D perhaps matches TRBD1 (5 bases). The V gene's germline CDR1 is MNHEY and CDR2 SVGAGI. The CDR3 totals 13 residues. The CDR3 here is CASSPGTSFSEAF. The CDR3 DNA reads as TGTGCCAGCAGTCCCGGGACGTCTTTTTCGGAAGCCTTC.

The chain links TRBV7-2 to TRBJ1-6; no firm D call. The CDR3 consists of 15 residues. V was cut by 3 bases and J by 8 bases, with 14 bases left in between. Per the germline V gene, CDR1 is SGHTA and CDR2 is FQGNSA. The CDR3 bases are TGTGCCAGCAGCTTCGGACGGCCTCGGGATTCACCCCTCCACTTT. Translation: CASSFGRPRDSPLHF.

V and J are TRBV20-1 and TRBJ1-4; D remains unclear. V was shortened by 2 bases and J by 16 bases, with 11 bases between the two germline ends. Germline CDR1 is DFQATT and CDR2 is SNEGSKA (reference sequence). This CDR3 region has 10 residues. The CDR3 loop is CSARMESAFF. DNA of the CDR3: TGCAGTGCTAGAATGGAGTCAGCGTTTTTT.

The chain recombines TRBV10-3 with TRBJ1-5, with D maybe TRBD1 (5 bases). Deletions cut 4 bases from V and 1 base from J, with 11 bases between. The CDR3 extends over 15 amino acids. Germline loops: CDR1 ENHRY, CDR2 SYGVKD. The CDR3 loop reads CAISGRGASNQPQHF. CDR3 DNA sequence: TGTGCCATCAGTGGTAGAGGGGCGAGCAATCAGCCCCAGCATTTT.

The genes are TRBV19 and TRBJ1-1, with a weak D call TRBD1 (5 bases). Trimming stripped 5 bases from V and 3 bases from J, with 16 bases between. The germline V gene has CDR1 LNHDA and CDR2 SQIVND (reference sequence). The CDR3 covers 15 residues. CDR3 loop: CASSGTEAGDTEAFF. The CDR3 nucleotides read TGTGCCAGTAGTGGAACGGAGGCGGGGGACACTGAAGCTTTCTTT.

The gene calls are TRBV5-4 and TRBJ2-2; possibly TRBD1 or TRBD2 for D (6 bases each). This CDR3 contains 15 residues. V lost 3 bases and J 0 bases, leaving 9 bases between the germline ends. CDR1 and CDR2 (germline): SGHNT, YYREEE (reference sequence). The CDR3 reads CASSSGAPNTGELFF. CDR3 coding DNA: TGTGCCAGCAGCTCGGGGGCGCCGAACACCGGGGAGCTGTTTTTT.

V gene TRBV19 combines with J gene TRBJ2-2; 15 positions match TRBD2. CDR3 length equals 18 residues. The junction had 3 bases not matched to a gene; V was cut back by 4 bases and J by 0 bases. Germline CDR1 and CDR2: LNHDA and SQIVND (reference sequence). This CDR3 reads CASSTGLAGGSNTGELFF. In DNA, the CDR3 is TGTGCCAGTAGTACGGGACTAGCGGGGGGTTCGAACACCGGGGAGCTGTTTTTT.

V is TRBV6-2 or TRBV6-3 and J is TRBJ1-5; D uncertain. The CDR3 runs to 17 residues. The germline V gene encodes CDR1 MNHEY and CDR2 SVGEGT. Trimming stripped 0 bases from V and 1 base from J, with 13 bases between. The CDR3 loop is CASSYSSPGGSNQPQHF. The CDR3 bases are TGTGCCAGCAGTTACTCGAGTCCGGGCGGAAGCAATCAGCCCCAGCATTTT.

The genes are TRBV6-5 and TRBJ2-7; D is ambiguous. With 4 bases removed from V and 2 bases from J, the gap between germline ends came to 6 bases. The germline CDR1 and CDR2 sequences are MNHEY and SVGAGI. This CDR3 is 12 amino acids long. DNA of the CDR3: TGTGCCAGCAGTTCTAACCCCTACGAGCAGTACTTC. It translates to CASSSNPYEQYF.

The chain has TRBV7-8 and TRBJ1-3; D perhaps matches TRBD1 (5 bases). The CDR3 has 16 residues. The germline gives CDR1 SGHVS, CDR2 FQNEAQ. V lost 0 bases and J lost 4, with 13 bases in between. The CDR3 sequence: CASSLASGGVGNTIYF. The CDR3 DNA is TGTGCCAGCAGCTTAGCGTCAGGAGGGGTCGGAAACACCATATATTTT.

This chain uses TRBV7-2 with TRBJ1-2; 7 nucleotides agree with TRBD1. V shed 5 bases, J shed 7 bases, and the junction held 10 bases outside the gene matches. The CDR3 is 14 residues long. Germline lookup yields CDR1 SGHTA and CDR2 FQGNSA. DNA for the CDR3: TGTGCCAGCAGCGGAGGGGGCTCTCTCTCTGGCTACACCTTC. Translated, it gives CASSGGGSLSGYTF.

The chain employs TRBV28 and TRBJ1-1, with 7 bases identical to TRBD1. The CDR3 totals 14 residues. The V gene end was trimmed by 1 base and the J gene end by 5 bases; junction bases not matched to a gene: 4. From germline, CDR1 is MDHEN and CDR2 SYDVKM. Here the CDR3 DNA reads TGTGCCAGCAGTTTATTACAGGGGAGGACTGAAGCTTTCTTT. Translation: CASSLLQGRTEAFF.

This chain links TRBV19 with TRBJ1-5, with D maybe TRBD1 (6 bases). This CDR3 has 13 amino acids. Germline V CDR1 and CDR2: LNHDA, SQIVND (reference sequence). Trimming removed 10 bases from V and 7 bases from J, with 17 bases in between. The CDR3 DNA is TGTGCCACTCAACAGGGCGGAAGGCAGCCCCAGCATTTT. This codes for CATQQGGRQPQHF.

This chain uses TRBV3-1 (or the pseudogene TRBV3-2) with TRBJ1-6; 7 positions match TRBD1. The CDR3 spans 15 residues. Germline CDR1 reads LGHDT; CDR2 reads YNNKEL (reference sequence). Germline trimming cut 2 bases from V and 10 bases from J; bases unmatched to any gene: 8. This CDR3 is CASSQLTGSTSPLHF. The DNA for the CDR3 is TGTGCCAGCAGCCAACTGACAGGGTCCACCTCACCCCTCCACTTT.

The CDR3 bases are TGTGCCAGCAGTGCCTTTTATAGAGGACAGGGGAAAAATGAGCAGTTCTTC. This translates into CASSAFYRGQGKNEQFF. This chain uses TRBV6-4 with TRBJ2-1; the match to TRBD1 covers 9 bases. The CDR3 loop spans 17 amino acids. Germline CDR1 is MRHNA and CDR2 is SNTAGT. Trimming removed 4 bases from V and 7 bases from J; junction bases left unmatched: 14.

The chain employs TRBV7-8 and TRBJ1-4, with TRBD1 matching over 10 bases. Germline assignment: CDR1 SGHVS and CDR2 FQNEAQ. This CDR3 is 16 amino acids long. Trimming took 2 bases from V and 8 from J; bases not matched to a gene: 8. The CDR3 sequence: CASSLPRDRGREKLFF. As DNA, the CDR3 is TGTGCCAGCAGCTTACCCCGGGACAGGGGACGAGAAAAACTGTTTTTT.

The V and J genes are TRBV19 and TRBJ2-5; no reliable D call. The CDR3 has 14 residues. Germline assignment: CDR1 LNHDA and CDR2 SQIVND (reference sequence). The V gene lost 6 bases and the J gene lost 5 bases, with 16 bases spanning the gap. The CDR3 sequence: CASSFGAVRETQYF. The DNA of the CDR3 is TGTGCCAGTAGCTTTGGCGCTGTGAGGGAGACCCAGTACTTC.

V is TRBV4-2 and J is TRBJ1-1, with 8 nucleotides matching TRBD1. Germline-derived CDR1 and CDR2 are LGHNA and YNFKEQ. This CDR3 region has 17 residues. Trimming cost V 1 base and J 0 bases; bases outside gene matches: 7. The CDR3 DNA reads TGTGCCAGCAGCCAAGGCACGTGGGACAGGATGAACACTGAAGCTTTCTTT. Translation: CASSQGTWDRMNTEAFF.

The gene calls are TRBV6-5 and TRBJ1-2, with a tentative D call TRBD1 (5 bases). Deletions cut 6 bases from V and 3 bases from J, with 14 bases between. The CDR3 loop spans 14 amino acids. Per the germline V gene, CDR1 is MNHEY and CDR2 is SVGAGI. CDR3: CASRPGRGDYGYTF. The CDR3 DNA reads as TGTGCCAGCAGACCGGGGAGGGGAGACTATGGCTACACCTTC.

The rearrangement joins TRBV9 to TRBJ2-2; D gene uncertain. Between the trimmed V and J ends, which lost 2 bases and 2 bases, there was a span of 7 bases. Germline CDR1 SGDLS, CDR2 YYNGEE. This CDR3 spans 14 amino acids. The CDR3 region is CASSVAPNTGELFF. CDR3 coding DNA: TGTGCCAGCAGCGTTGCACCAAACACCGGGGAGCTGTTTTTT.